This T cell receptor (beta chain) is drawn from a study of T cell responses to AZD1222 COVID-19 vaccine. Study-wide results and limits: Researchers took repertoire samples only after the peak T cell response had come.

There are many counts of this clone. Its antigen is as yet unknown. Only in-frame clones appear in the TCRdb table, and some are missing; sequencing was by immunoSEQ multiplex PCR. The data contain around 140,000 clones, approximately 85% of them seen just once; the ten biggest clones take up roughly 8%. The CDR3 is 13 amino acids. CDR1 is LGHNA and CDR2 is YNFKEQ in the germline V gene. V was clipped by 9 bases and J by 0 bases, with 9 bases between them. Sequenced here: peripheral blood, sampled on day 0 of AZD1222 vaccination. This rearrangement joins TRBV4-2 to TRBJ2-1; D remains ambiguous. The receptor was isolated from an adult in good health. The DNA of the CDR3 is TGTGCCAGTAGGCGGCTCTCCTACAATGAGCAGTTCTTC. This gives the protein CASRRLSYNEQFF.